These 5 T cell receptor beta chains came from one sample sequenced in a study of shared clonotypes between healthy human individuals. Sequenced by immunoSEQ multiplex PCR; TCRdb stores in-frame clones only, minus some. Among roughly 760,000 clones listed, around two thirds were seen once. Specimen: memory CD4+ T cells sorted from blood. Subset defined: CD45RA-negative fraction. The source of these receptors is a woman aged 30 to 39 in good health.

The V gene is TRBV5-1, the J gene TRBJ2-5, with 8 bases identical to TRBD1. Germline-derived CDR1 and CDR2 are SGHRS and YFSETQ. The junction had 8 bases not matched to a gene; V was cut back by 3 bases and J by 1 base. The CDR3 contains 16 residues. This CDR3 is CASSSVSGQGQETQYF. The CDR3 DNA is TGCGCCAGCAGCTCCGTGTCTGGACAGGGCCAAGAGACCCAGTACTTC. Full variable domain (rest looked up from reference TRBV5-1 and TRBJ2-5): KAGVTQTPRYLIKTRGQQVTLSCSPISGHRSVSWYQQTPGQGLQFLFEYFSETQRNKGNFPGRFSGRQFSNSRSEMNVSTLELGDSALYLCASSSVSGQGQETQYFGPGTRLLVL.

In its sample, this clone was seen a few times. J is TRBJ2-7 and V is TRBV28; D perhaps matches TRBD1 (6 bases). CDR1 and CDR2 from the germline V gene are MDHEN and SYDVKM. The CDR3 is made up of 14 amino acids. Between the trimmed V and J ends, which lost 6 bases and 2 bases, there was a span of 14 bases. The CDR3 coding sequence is TGTGCCAGCAGCCCCTTGGACAGAACCTACGAGCAGTACTTC. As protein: CASSPLDRTYEQYF. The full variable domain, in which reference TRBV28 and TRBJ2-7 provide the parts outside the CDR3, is DVKVTQSSRYLVKRTGEKVFLECVQDMDHENMFWYRQDPGLGLRLIYFSYDVKMKEKGDIPEGYSVSREKKERFSLILESASTNQTSMYLCASSPLDRTYEQYFGPGTRLTVT.

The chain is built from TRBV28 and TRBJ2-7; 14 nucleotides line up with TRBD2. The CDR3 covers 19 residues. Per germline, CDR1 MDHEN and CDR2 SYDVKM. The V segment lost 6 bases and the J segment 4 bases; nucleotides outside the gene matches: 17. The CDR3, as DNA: TGTGCCAGCAGATTTATTTCGGGACTAGCGGGAGTCGTCGGGTACGAGCAGTACTTC. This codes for CASRFISGLAGVVGYEQYF.

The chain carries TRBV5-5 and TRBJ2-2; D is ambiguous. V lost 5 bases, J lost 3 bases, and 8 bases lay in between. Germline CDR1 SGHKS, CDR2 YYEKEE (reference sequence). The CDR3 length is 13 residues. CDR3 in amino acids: CASSYIYTGELFF. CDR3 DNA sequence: TGTGCCAGCAGTTATATATACACCGGGGAGCTGTTTTTT.

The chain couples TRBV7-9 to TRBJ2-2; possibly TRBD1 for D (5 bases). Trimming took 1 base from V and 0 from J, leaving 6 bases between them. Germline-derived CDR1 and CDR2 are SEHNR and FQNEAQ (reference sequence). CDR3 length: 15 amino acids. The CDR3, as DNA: TGTGCCAGCAGCTTAGGGACAACGAACACCGGGGAGCTGTTTTTT. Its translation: CASSLGTTNTGELFF.